This TCR beta chain was sequenced for a study of CD8+CD57+ T cells in acquired aplastic anemia (dated by TCRdb to about 2018). A note on the overall study: Extracted DNA from sorted CD4+ and CD8+ cells averaged 3.2 ug, ranging from 0.2 to 27.4 ug. An average of approximately 10 million reads for CD4+ cells and 11 million to 12 million reads for CD8+ cells was obtained from healthy donor samples.

What the work shows at the level of the full study, not this receptor alone: Twenty-nine CD8+ CDR3 sequences were found in both patients and controls but appeared to be highly expressed in patients and within the immunodominant clones of the patients. CD8+ Simpson's diversity did not differ significantly between patients and healthy controls (P=0.060).

TCR beta VDJ combination and CDR3 sequence profiling used genomic DNA as the template. An Illumina HiSeq 2000 was the platform used for TCR repertoire sequencing. The original pipeline was this. TRBV/TRBJ rearrangement plots, CDR3 size and DJ length profiles, and Simpson's diversity index were used to evaluate the repertoires. The immunodominant clone was defined as the most abundant DNA sequence in deep sequencing data. CDR3 amino acid sequences were checked for sharing across subjects and were also compared against the VDJdb database and published repertoires. TCRdb cleaned the public reads at Q25 with fastp, built clones with MiXCR and kept in-frame beta chains. Rows are unified per CDR3 protein, each entry keeping the most common DNA and genes. TCRdb, not the authors, supplied the V and J calls. The sample table records 400,000 to 450,000 distinct CDR3 sequences; around 72% of these occur just once. More than 3.5% of the sample rests with the top ten.

In this study, sorted CD4+ and CD8+ T cells from the blood of healthy subjects and of severe aplastic anemia patients had their TCR repertoires deep-sequenced. Ficoll-Paque density gradient centrifugation was used to isolate peripheral blood mononuclear cells. Before DNA was extracted, CD4+ and CD8+ T cells were sorted using either FACS or magnetic beads. Details on this clonotype: Its antigen is still unknown. A much larger clone lies a single base off, so this may be a read error.

For CDR1 and CDR2, the germline V gene (reference sequence) lists GTSNPN and SVGIG. There are 12 amino acids in the CDR3, from cysteine to phenylalanine inclusive. Left in the record is the CDR3 DNA by itself, 36 bases read in frame from the first base. The origin of this receptor is a human donor in good health, serving as a control. The V gene is TRBV30 and the J gene is TRBJ2-4; the D gene cannot be resolved reliably. Sequencing used sorted CD4+, CD8+, or CD8+CD57+ T cells (not recorded which) from PBMCs. The CDR3 loop reads CAWGGSKNTQYF. The DNA sequence is TGTGCCTGGGGCGGCAGCAAAAACACTCAGTACTTC.